The 14 T cell receptor beta chains below come from one sample, sequenced in a study of tumor-infiltrating lymphocytes in primary liver carcinoma. From around 530 ng of total RNA, TCR beta-specific cDNA was reverse-transcribed using a constant-region primer. Researchers made the TCR beta libraries by running three nested multiplex PCR rounds with slightly modified ARM-PCR. Each of the first two PCR rounds ran roughly 10 cycles with TRBV1-TRBV30 forward and C-beta reverse primers. Via MiXCR, TCRdb re-called the multiplex PCR reads, giving one row per CDR3 protein. Among approximately 37,000 distinct CDR3 sequences listed, about 75% were seen once. Co-extraction of both nucleic acids (RNA and DNA) used roughly 19-33 mg of unsorted bulk tissue. Specimen: tumor-adjacent normal liver tissue. The receptors were sampled from a man aged 40-50 years with primary liver carcinoma and hepatitis B virus infection.

A word on this clonotype: Sequence at one end of the junction differs from germline and may be a read error. This chain links TRBV10-3 with TRBJ2-1; D remains unclear. CDR1 is ENHRY and CDR2 is SYGVKD in the germline V gene. The CDR3 has 16 amino acids. DNA for the CDR3: TGCGCCATCAGAGACCTGCCGACTGTCTCCTACAATGTGCAGTTCTTC. This sequence encodes CAIRDLPTVSYNVQFF.

Notes on this clonotype: The junction departs from the called germline gene at one end, perhaps through a read error. The chain joins TRBV4-2 to TRBJ2-6; a weak D match, TRBD1 (5 bases). Germline V CDR1 and CDR2: LGHNA, YNFKEQ. The CDR3 sequence is 16 residues long. CDR3 DNA: TGTGCCAGCAGCCAAGACCAGGCCTCTGGGGCCAATGTCCTGACATTC. Translation: CASSQDQASGANVLTF.

Concerning this clonotype: A read error may account for a junction end that differs from germline. The chain joins TRBV29-1 to TRBJ2-5; D perhaps matches TRBD2 (6 bases). The CDR3 is 13 residues long. Germline CDR1 is SQVTM and CDR2 is ANQGSEA. This CDR3 is CNDEGRHGGTQYF. CDR3 sequence (DNA): TGCAACGATGAGGGACGGCATGGGGGGACCCAGTATTTC.

As concerns this clonotype: The junction departs from the called germline gene at one end, perhaps through a read error. As DNA, the CDR3 is TGTGCCAGTAGTTTCAACAGGCCGAACACCGGGGAGCTGTTGTTT. It yields the protein CASSFNRPNTGELLF. This chain uses TRBV28 with TRBJ2-2; either TRBD1 or TRBD2 may supply D (5 bases each). This CDR3 contains 15 residues. CDR1 is MDHEN and CDR2 is SYDVKM in the germline V gene.

This clonotype was detected only once. The junction and the germline gene differ at one end; a read error may be behind it. The chain recombines TRBV2 with TRBJ2-2; D might be TRBD2 (5 bases). The CDR3 has 15 amino acids. In germline, CDR1 is SNHLY, CDR2 FYNNEI. In DNA form, the CDR3 reads TGTGCAAGCAGTGGAATAGGGAGGAACACCGGGGAGCTGTTTTTT. It yields the protein CASSGIGRNTGELFF.

A note on this clonotype: Its ends do not fully match the called genes, so a read error is possible. This chain uses TRBV10-3 with TRBJ2-5; tentatively, D is TRBD1 or TRBD2 (5 bases each). Looked up from germline, CDR1 is ENHRY and CDR2 is SYGVKD. The CDR3 loop spans 13 amino acids. CDR3 DNA sequence: TGTACCATCAGTGAGGGGTGGGGGGAGACCCAGTACTTC. Translated: CTISEGWGETQYF.

Remarks on this clonotype: One base away lies a much larger clone, so this may be a sequencing read error. V and J are TRBV11-2 and TRBJ2-3; D is unclear. Germline loops: CDR1 SGHAT, CDR2 FQNNGV. This CDR3 has 12 residues. Trimming cost V 4 bases and J 6 bases, with 8 bases left between them. This CDR3 reads CASSSRVDTQYF. CDR3 DNA: TGTGCCAGCAGCTCAAGGGTCGATACGCAGTATTTT.

Of note for this clonotype: At one end, the junction sequence differs from germline, possibly due to a read error. V usage is TRBV6-5 and J usage is TRBJ2-7; no clear D. The germline gives CDR1 MNHEY, CDR2 SVGAGI. This CDR3 is 18 amino acids long. The CDR3 sequence: CASSYKGPATPIPYEQYF. For the CDR3, the DNA is TGTGCCAGCAGTTACAAGGGCCCTGCTACTCCGATACCCTACGAACAGTACTTC.

Turning to this clonotype: The junction departs from germline at one end; a sequencing error may be responsible. The rearrangement links TRBV7-9 to TRBJ1-5; D not resolved. The germline V gene has CDR1 SEHNR and CDR2 FQNEAQ (reference sequence). The CDR3 runs to 12 residues. The CDR3 loop reads CASSSVNQSQHF. The CDR3 DNA reads TGTGCCAGCAGCTCCGTCAATCAGTCCCAGCATTTT.

This clonotype came up a few times. Given the absence of the conserved phenylalanine or tryptophan at the CDR3 end, a read error is likely. The J gene is TRBJ2-3, the V gene TRBV29-1; D possibly corresponds to TRBD2 (5 bases). The CDR3 is 11 amino acids. Trimming shortened V by 2 bases and J by 8 bases, and 8 bases separated the two germline ends. Germline V gene data show CDR1 as SQVTM and CDR2 as ANQGSEA. The chain's CDR3 is CSVEHGVTQYL. The CDR3 DNA sequence: TGCAGCGTTGAACACGGGGTTACGCAGTATCTT.

This clonotype is classed as medium-sized. The chain joins TRBV29-1 to TRBJ2-3; no clear D gene. CDR1 is SQVTM, CDR2 ANQGSEA, per germline. This CDR3 contains 11 residues. CDR3 DNA: TGCGGCTTTGGGGGCACAGATACGCAGTATTTT. This encodes CGFGGTDTQYF.

In its sample, this clonotype is large. The chain couples TRBV11-2 to TRBJ2-1; D might be TRBD1 (6 bases). Germline V gene lookup returns CDR1 SGHAT and CDR2 FQNNGV. The ends were cut back, 3 bases at V and 10 bases at J, with 7 bases in the middle. This CDR3 contains 11 residues. The CDR3 DNA sequence: TGTGCCAGCAGCTTTGACAGGGAGCAGTTCTTC. Amino acid sequence: CASSFDREQFF. Looking up the rest from reference TRBV11-2 and TRBJ2-1 gives the full variable domain: EAGVAQSPRYKIIEKRQSVAFWCNPISGHATLYWYQQILGQGPKLLIQFQNNGVVDDSQLPKDRFSAERLKGVDSTLKIQPAKLEDSAVYLCASSFDREQFFGPGTRLTVL.

A note on this clonotype: Its ends do not fully match the called genes, so a read error is possible. The chain employs TRBV10-3 and TRBJ2-7; the D gene could be TRBD1 or TRBD2 (5 bases each). This CDR3 is 12 amino acids long. CDR1 and CDR2 (germline): ENHRY, SYGVKD. The CDR3 protein is CAINGTGYEQYF. As DNA, the CDR3 is TGTGCCATCAACGGGACGGGGTACGAACAGTACTTC.

A note on this clonotype: An end of the junction does not agree with germline; a read error may underlie this. This sequence joins TRBV7-9 and TRBJ2-1, with D perhaps TRBD2 (6 bases). Germline CDR1 SEHNR, CDR2 FQNEAQ (reference sequence). The CDR3 loop spans 16 amino acids. The CDR3 here is CAISFRGTPPYNESFF. The CDR3 bases are TGTGCCATCAGCTTCCGAGGGACTCCACCCTACAATGAGTCGTTCTTC.